One TCR beta chain is described in this entry. These data belong to a study of control samples from healthy donors and cancer patients. Repertoires were generated with immunoSEQ multiplex PCR, while TCRdb's copy carries only in-frame clones and drops some. The table lists 55,000 to 75,000 clones, approximately 89% of them singletons. Germline V CDR1 and CDR2: SGHRS, YFSETQ. Deletions cut 4 bases from V and 10 bases from J, with 20 bases between. This CDR3 is built from 14 residues. This TCR was recovered from a woman between 45 and 60 years old with head and neck cancer. The sequenced sample consisted of PBMCs. The chain joins TRBV5-1 to TRBJ1-2; tentatively, D is TRBD1 (6 bases). This CDR3 is CASSPQTGPVDYTF. CDR3 DNA: TGCGCCAGCAGCCCTCAGACAGGTCCTGTTGACTACACCTTC. Complete variable domain (other parts from reference TRBV5-1 and TRBJ1-2): KAGVTQTPRYLIKTRGQQVTLSCSPISGHRSVSWYQQTPGQGLQFLFEYFSETQRNKGNFPGRFSGRQFSNSRSEMNVSTLELGDSALYLCASSPQTGPVDYTFGSGTRLTVV.